These T cell receptor beta chains were read from a single sample in a study of control samples from healthy donors and cancer patients. The data were produced by immunoSEQ multiplex PCR, yet TCRdb's version contains in-frame clones alone and is incomplete. The sample lists some 150,000 clones, around 90% occurring once. Sequences were obtained from blood. Source of these receptors: a man younger than 40 in good health. Each CDR3 is given with its conserved first and last residue. D genes are given only for firm matches. Clone size is shown for a subset of rows, as once, few, many or a class of expanded clone.

v_call	clone_size	d_call	j_call	cdr3_aa	cdr3_nt
TRBV29-1	NA	NA	TRBJ1-1	CSVEVQMTEAFF	TGCAGCGTTGAAGTCCAGATGACTGAAGCTTTCTTT
TRBV6-4	once	TRBD1	TRBJ2-2	CASSPGQGAGELFF	TGTGCCAGCAGTCCGGGACAGGGGGCCGGGGAGCTGTTTTTT
TRBV6-4	NA	NA	TRBJ1-1	CASSLTGDTEAFF	TGTGCCAGCAGTCTCACGGGGGACACTGAAGCTTTCTTT
TRBV2	NA	NA	TRBJ1-5	CASSEGQGNVPQHF	TGTGCCAGCAGTGAAGGGCAGGGGAATGTGCCCCAGCATTTT
TRBV28	once	NA	TRBJ1-6	CASSLSLLGAPLHF	TGTGCCAGCAGTTTATCTCTCTTGGGGGCACCCCTCCACTTT
TRBV9	NA	TRBD1	TRBJ1-2	CASSVASGQGSNYGYTF	TGTGCCAGCAGCGTAGCATCCGGACAGGGTTCTAACTATGGCTACACCTTC
TRBV5-1	NA	NA	TRBJ2-2	CASSGKNTGELFF	TGCGCCAGCTCCGGGAAGAACACCGGGGAGCTGTTTTTT
TRBV7-9	NA	NA	TRBJ2-3	CASSFLSVTDTQYF	TGTGCCAGCAGCTTTCTGAGTGTCACAGATACGCAGTATTTT
TRBV2	NA	TRBD1	TRBJ1-2	CASRADRDDGYTF	TGTGCCAGCAGAGCTGACAGGGACGATGGCTACACCTTC
TRBV5-1	NA	NA	TRBJ2-3	CASSWLSLADTQYF	TGCGCCAGCAGCTGGCTCAGTCTGGCAGATACGCAGTATTTT
TRBV2	NA	TRBD1	TRBJ1-4	CASYWDRDHATNEKLFF	TGTGCCAGTTACTGGGACAGGGACCATGCAACTAATGAAAAACTGTTTTTT
TRBV13	NA	TRBD2	TRBJ2-1	CASSFASGGIEQFF	TGTGCCAGCAGCTTCGCTAGCGGGGGTATTGAGCAGTTCTTC
TRBV19	NA	NA	TRBJ2-7	CASSLPGVVGTYEQYF	TGTGCCAGTAGTCTCCCAGGGGTGGTCGGAACCTACGAGCAGTACTTC
TRBV27	NA	TRBD1	TRBJ1-2	CASSLSEGAGGRGYTF	TGTGCCAGCAGTTTATCCGAGGGGGCCGGGGGGCGGGGCTACACCTTC
TRBV29-1	few	TRBD1	TRBJ2-5	CSVGKGGPRGTQYF	TGCAGCGTTGGGAAAGGGGGCCCCCGGGGGACCCAGTACTTC
TRBV28	NA	NA	TRBJ1-4	CASSLADGYRYYF	TGTGCCAGCAGTTTAGCGGACGGATACCGATATTATTTT
TRBV14	NA	TRBD1	TRBJ1-2	CASSQDLPGGHGYTF	TGTGCCAGCAGCCAAGATCTGCCAGGGGGACATGGCTACACCTTC
TRBV7-6	NA	NA	TRBJ1-2	CASSLDRGSGYTF	TGTGCCAGCAGCTTAGATCGGGGCTCTGGCTACACCTTC
TRBV11-2	NA	TRBD1	TRBJ1-2	CASSHRLTGSGGYTF	TGTGCCAGCAGCCACCGACTGACAGGGAGCGGGGGCTACACCTTC
TRBV7-9	NA	NA	TRBJ1-1	CASSPTGGGAAEAFF	TGTGCCAGCAGCCCTACGGGAGGGGGTGCCGCTGAAGCTTTCTTT
TRBV7-9	NA	TRBD1	TRBJ1-2	CASSPTGTGDYGYTF	TGTGCCAGCAGCCCCACCGGGACAGGGGACTATGGCTACACCTTC
TRBV5-1	NA	TRBD1	TRBJ1-2	CASMRQGPKGGYTF	TGCGCCAGCATGAGACAGGGCCCTAAAGGAGGCTACACCTTC
TRBV6-5	NA	NA	TRBJ1-4	CASRGATNEKLFF	TGTGCCAGCAGGGGGGCAACTAATGAAAAACTGTTTTTT
TRBV5-6	NA	TRBD2	TRBJ2-7	CASTPGSGAYEQYF	TGTGCCAGCACCCCGGGTAGCGGGGCCTACGAGCAGTACTTC
TRBV5-4	NA	TRBD2	TRBJ2-2	CASSLGLAGATGELFF	TGTGCCAGCAGCTTGGGACTAGCGGGGGCGACCGGGGAGCTGTTTTTT
TRBV7-8	once	NA	TRBJ1-1	CASSLSSSTEAFF	TGTGCCAGCAGCTTAAGTAGTTCGACTGAAGCTTTCTTT
TRBV6-1	NA	NA	TRBJ1-1	CASSEGAGTEAFF	TGTGCCAGCAGTGAAGGGGCAGGGACTGAAGCTTTCTTT
TRBV5-1	NA	NA	TRBJ1-1	CASRQNMNTEAFF	TGCGCCAGCCGACAGAACATGAACACTGAAGCTTTCTTT
TRBV28	NA	NA	TRBJ1-5	CATTTGDSNQPQHF	TGTGCCACAACTACGGGAGATAGCAATCAGCCCCAGCATTTT
TRBV3-1/TRBV3-2	NA	TRBD1	TRBJ2-3	CASSRGTGALFTDTQYF	TGTGCCAGCAGCCGCGGCACAGGGGCCCTCTTCACAGATACGCAGTATTTT
TRBV7-2	NA	NA	TRBJ2-1	CASSQDASSYNEQFF	TGTGCCAGCAGCCAGGACGCAAGCTCCTACAATGAGCAGTTCTTC
TRBV3-1/TRBV3-2	NA	NA	TRBJ1-1	CASSQGREGTEAFF	TGTGCCAGCAGCCAAGGCAGGGAGGGCACTGAAGCTTTCTTT
TRBV3-1/TRBV3-2	NA	NA	TRBJ1-3	CASSQVRGNTIYF	TGTGCCAGCAGCCAAGTTCGGGGAAACACCATATATTTT
TRBV5-4	NA	NA	TRBJ1-2	CASSAGQEDFYGYTF	TGTGCCAGCAGCGCGGGGCAGGAGGATTTTTATGGCTACACCTTC
TRBV3-1/TRBV3-2	NA	NA	TRBJ2-7	CASSPRDEDEQYF	TGTGCCAGCAGCCCCCGGGACGAGGACGAGCAGTACTTC
TRBV29-1	NA	TRBD2	TRBJ2-3	CSVDLGLAATQYF	TGCAGCGTTGATCTAGGACTAGCAGCTACGCAGTATTTT
TRBV7-6	NA	NA	TRBJ2-3	CASSLGWPAADTQYF	TGTGCCAGCAGCTTAGGGTGGCCCGCAGCAGATACGCAGTATTTT
TRBV5-1	NA	NA	TRBJ1-3	CASTQIGESGNTIYF	TGCGCCAGCACCCAAATTGGGGAGTCTGGAAACACCATATATTTT
TRBV28	NA	NA	TRBJ1-1	CASSKQGLNTEAFF	TGTGCCAGCAGTAAACAGGGTCTGAACACTGAAGCTTTCTTT
TRBV5-6	NA	NA	TRBJ2-2	CASSLVPSGELFF	TGTGCCAGCAGCTTGGTTCCATCCGGGGAGCTGTTTTTT
TRBV30	once	NA	TRBJ2-1	CAHGQGGDEQFF	TGTGCCCATGGGCAGGGGGGCGATGAGCAGTTCTTC
TRBV25-1	once	TRBD1	TRBJ1-6	CASSGDRVRSSPLHF	TGTGCCAGCAGTGGTGACAGGGTGAGGTCTTCACCCCTCCACTTT
TRBV14	NA	TRBD1	TRBJ1-3	CASSPDRGLSGNTIYF	TGTGCCAGCAGCCCGGACAGGGGTCTCTCTGGAAACACCATATATTTT
TRBV28	NA	NA	TRBJ1-5	CASSPEGFRPQHF	TGTGCCAGCAGTCCGGAGGGCTTTCGGCCCCAGCATTTT
TRBV28	NA	NA	TRBJ1-4	CASSPRGAVDEKLFF	TGTGCCAGCAGTCCACGGGGGGCGGTTGATGAAAAACTGTTTTTT
TRBV7-3	NA	TRBD1	TRBJ2-2	CASSRRTGRLFF	TGTGCCAGCAGTCGGCGGACAGGGAGGTTGTTTTTT
TRBV7-6	NA	NA	TRBJ1-6	CASSPSPRVTAPLHF	TGTGCCAGCAGCCCAAGCCCCAGGGTTACTGCACCCCTCCACTTT
TRBV2	NA	NA	TRBJ1-1	CASSEVRMGDTEAFF	TGTGCCAGCAGTGAAGTGAGGATGGGGGACACTGAAGCTTTCTTT
TRBV21-1	NA	NA	TRBJ1-1	CASELAVTEAFF	TGTGCCAGCGAACTAGCGGTTACTGAAGCTTTCTTT
TRBV19	NA	TRBD2	TRBJ2-3	CASSPISGGANTQYF	TGTGCCAGTAGTCCCATTAGCGGGGGGGCAAATACGCAGTATTTT
TRBV9	NA	NA	TRBJ1-1	CASSLALNTEAFF	TGTGCCAGCAGCTTAGCTTTGAACACTGAAGCTTTCTTT